This T cell receptor (beta chain) comes out of a study of blood T cell repertoires in COVID-19. Study-wide context: Sites in the United States, Italy and Spain provided acute and convalescent COVID-19 samples.

The CDR3 covers 16 residues. Trimming removed 7 bases at V and 6 bases at J, with 20 bases between. Germline assignment: CDR1 KGHDR and CDR2 SFDVKD. Original analysis: Reference gene primer amplification gave nucleated cell count estimates. Here immunoSEQ multiplex PCR was the method, and the copy in TCRdb shows in-frame clones only, minus some. V and J calls and clone size are as listed in that table; D and trimming were resolved from the DNA. The table shows 180,000 or so clones, with 78% occurring only once. This clonotype was sampled from a woman of 80 years or more with active or convalescent COVID-19. Sample: peripheral blood. The rearrangement uses TRBV24-1 and TRBJ2-2, with D possibly matching TRBD1 (6 bases). CDR3 coding DNA: TGTGCCACCAGAGCCCTCAGGGGACCCATGCCCGGGGAGCTGTTTTTT. As protein: CATRALRGPMPGELFF.